This T cell receptor (beta chain) was retrieved from a study of T-cell memory formation after mild COVID-19. TCRdb ran MiXCR on the 5' RACE reads and lists one entry per CDR3 protein. Seen here are around 180,000 distinct CDR3 sequences, about a sixth observed once, and the top ten hold approximately 2%. This CDR3 spans 14 amino acids. The germline gives CDR1 SSHAT, CDR2 FNYEAQ (reference sequence). About this clonotype itself: The antigen remains unidentified. A junction end diverges from the germline sequence, so it may reflect a read error.

Findings and caveats of the study: Contracting clones, day 15 to 85, had balanced CD4/CD8, and later expanders favored CD4+.

The TCR comes from an adult woman who had mild COVID-19 (a few samples of this study predate the infection). Cell type and time point are not known. This chain links TRBV7-7 with TRBJ2-5; weak D call: TRBD1 (6 bases). Sequenced: PBMCs or a T cell subset sorted from them (not recorded which). The CDR3: CASSRLQGLETQYF. The CDR3 DNA is TGTGCTAGCAGCCGTCTTCAGGGGCTGGAGACCCAGTACTTC.